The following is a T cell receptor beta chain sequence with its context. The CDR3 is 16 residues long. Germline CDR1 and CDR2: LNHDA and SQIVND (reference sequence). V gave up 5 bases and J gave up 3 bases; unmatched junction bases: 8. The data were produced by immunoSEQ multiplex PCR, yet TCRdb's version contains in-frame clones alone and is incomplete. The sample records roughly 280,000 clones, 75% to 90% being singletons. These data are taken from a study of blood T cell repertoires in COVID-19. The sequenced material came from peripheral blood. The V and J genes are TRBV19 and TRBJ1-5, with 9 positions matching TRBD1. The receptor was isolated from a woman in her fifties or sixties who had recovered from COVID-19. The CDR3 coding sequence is TGTGCCAGTAGTGTCCGGGACAGGGTTTTCAATCAGCCCCAGCATTTT. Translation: CASSVRDRVFNQPQHF.